Each of the 16 T cell receptor beta chains below was sequenced from the same sample in a study of T-cell reconstitution after alpha-beta-depleted transplantation in children. Unique molecular identifiers were used in preparing the TCRbeta library. TCRdb reprocessed the PCR reads via MiXCR and lists one record per CDR3 protein. The data contain fewer than 550,000 distinct CDR3 sequences, 10% to 12% of them singletons. Specimen: PBMCs, mostly from graft donor cells, collected 180 days after TCRalphabeta/CD19-depleted stem cell transplant. Receptors originate from a female patient between 2 and 10 years old who had a stem cell transplant for aplastic anemia, so the T cells may come from the graft donor.

J is TRBJ2-7 and V is TRBV6-1; 11 bases are a match to TRBD2. Per the germline V gene, CDR1 is MNHNS and CDR2 is SASEGT. Losses at the gene ends were 6 bases for V and 2 bases for J; bases not matched to a gene: 3. The CDR3 covers 14 residues. The CDR3 coding sequence is TGTGCCAGCAGGGGGACTAGCGGTGCCTACGAGCAGTACTTC. Residues: CASRGTSGAYEQYF.

This clonotype showed up just a few times. In nucleotides, the CDR3 is TGTGCCAGCAGTGTGGGGGTGAACAAGCCCCAGCATTTT. Its translation is CASSVGVNKPQHF. The rearrangement uses TRBV2 and TRBJ1-5; a possible D gene is TRBD1 (5 bases). The CDR3 loop spans 13 amino acids. Germline V CDR1 and CDR2: SNHLY, FYNNEI. V was clipped by 4 bases and J by 8 bases, with 12 bases between them.

This chain uses TRBV6-1 with TRBJ1-2; TRBD1 might be the D (5 bases). Trimming took 6 bases from V and 3 from J, leaving 14 bases between them. CDR3 length: 14 residues. Germline values: CDR1 MNHNS, CDR2 SASEGT. CDR3: CASRGAGGHYGYTF. CDR3 bases: TGTGCCAGCAGAGGGGCCGGAGGTCACTATGGCTACACCTTC.

This clonotype has a handful of counts. V usage is TRBV29-1 and J usage is TRBJ2-5; tentative D call: TRBD2 (6 bases). This CDR3 has 14 amino acids. CDR1 and CDR2 (germline): SQVTM, ANQGSEA. CDR3 loop: CSIKRTGVQETQYF. The CDR3 DNA is TGCAGTATTAAAAGAACGGGAGTACAAGAGACCCAGTACTTC.

This clonotype was seen a handful of times. The chain couples TRBV7-2 to TRBJ2-7; TRBD2 matches at 7 bases. The CDR3 has 13 amino acids. V shed 5 bases, J shed 3 bases, and the junction held 4 bases outside the gene matches. Germline CDR1 is SGHTA and CDR2 is FQGNSA. The CDR3 loop reads CASSPSGVYEQYV. The CDR3 DNA reads TGTGCCAGCAGCCCCAGCGGGGTCTACGAGCAGTACGTC.

CDR3 DNA sequence: TGCGCCAGCAGCTTGGCAAAAGGGCAGATGATCTATGGCTACACCTTC. Protein sequence: CASSLAKGQMIYGYTF. This sequence joins TRBV5-1 and TRBJ1-2; D is undetermined. The germline V gene has CDR1 SGHRS and CDR2 YFSETQ. The CDR3 is 16 residues long. With 0 bases removed from V and 4 bases from J, the gap between germline ends came to 16 bases.

This clonotype was observed a few times. The chain joins TRBV20-1 to TRBJ1-1; D gene unclear. CDR3 length equals 12 residues. Germline V lookup: CDR1 DFQATT, CDR2 SNEGSKA (reference sequence). V was trimmed by 5 bases and J by 3 bases, leaving 10 bases between them. In nucleotides, the CDR3 is TGCAGTGCTGAAACGTTAGACACTGAAGCTTTCTTT. The encoded protein is CSAETLDTEAFF.

This clonotype was counted ten times or more. The V call is TRBV20-1, the J call TRBJ2-3; the match to TRBD2 covers 11 bases. The germline gives CDR1 DFQATT, CDR2 SNEGSKA (reference sequence). This CDR3 comprises 13 residues. The ends lost 6 bases at V and 7 bases at J; junction bases unmatched: 6. The CDR3 reads CSAVSGRDHTQYF. CDR3 sequence (DNA): TGCAGTGCCGTTAGCGGGAGGGATCATACGCAGTATTTT.

This clonotype was seen only a few times. This chain links TRBV11-2 with TRBJ2-1; TRBD2 aligns across 16 bases. CDR1 and CDR2 (germline): SGHAT, FQNNGV. The ends lost 8 bases at V and 3 bases at J; junction bases unmatched: 13. There are 19 residues in the CDR3. DNA for the CDR3: TGTGCCAGCCAAGCTTTGGGACTAGCGGGAGGGCCCGGCTACAATGAGCAGTTCTTC. Translating it yields CASQALGLAGGPGYNEQFF.

The chain recombines TRBV29-1 with TRBJ1-2; D is ambiguous. CDR3 length equals 12 residues. CDR1 and CDR2 (germline): SQVTM, ANQGSEA. Trimming left V 7 bases short and J 8 bases short, with 17 bases between. The CDR3: CSAPLAGNGYTF. The CDR3 DNA reads TGCAGCGCCCCGCTCGCAGGAAACGGCTACACCTTC.

There are a few counts of this clonotype. This chain uses TRBV19 with TRBJ2-2, with TRBD2 matching 10 bases. Germline loops: CDR1 LNHDA, CDR2 SQIVND (reference sequence). This CDR3 is built from 17 residues. The V and J ends lost 5 bases and 4 bases, in that order; junction bases with no gene match: 10. CDR3 sequence (DNA): TGTGCCAGTAGTCTCCACAACCTAGCGGGAGTCACCGGGGAGCTGTTTTTT. This translates into CASSLHNLAGVTGELFF.

Ten or more counts support this clonotype. The V and J genes are TRBV20-1 and TRBJ2-1, with 7 bases matching TRBD2. After removal of 6 bases from V and 0 bases from J, the junction contained 8 bases not matched to a gene. CDR1 DFQATT and CDR2 SNEGSKA come from the germline V gene (reference sequence). CDR3 length equals 15 residues. CDR3: CSAPPAGSSYNEQFF. DNA for the CDR3: TGCAGTGCCCCGCCAGCGGGAAGCTCCTACAATGAGCAGTTCTTC.

This chain joins TRBV5-6 and TRBJ2-7; the match to TRBD1 covers 7 bases. The CDR3 sequence is 18 residues long. J was trimmed by 0 bases and V by 4 bases; bases with no gene match: 16. Looked up from germline, CDR1 is SGHDT and CDR2 is YYEEEE. CDR3 region: CASSPADYRGRHSYEQYF. The DNA of the CDR3 is TGTGCCAGCAGCCCCGCCGATTACAGGGGACGACACTCCTACGAGCAGTACTTC. The full variable domain, in which reference TRBV5-6 and TRBJ2-7 provide the parts outside the CDR3, is DAGVTQSPTHLIKTRGQQVTLRCSPKSGHDTVSWYQQALGQGPQFIFQYYEEEERQRGNFPDRFSGHQFPNYSSELNVNALLLGDSALYLCASSPADYRGRHSYEQYFGPGTRLTVT.

This clonotype was found many times. The V and J genes are TRBV7-2 and TRBJ2-1; either TRBD1 or TRBD2 may supply D (5 bases each). The germline V and J ends were trimmed by 4 bases and 6 bases, with 10 bases remaining between them. The CDR3 extends over 13 amino acids. Germline-derived CDR1 and CDR2 are SGHTA and FQGNSA. The CDR3 DNA sequence: TGTGCCAGCAGCTCCGGGGCGGTCAATGAGCAGTTCTTC. This encodes CASSSGAVNEQFF. The full variable domain, its missing parts supplied by reference TRBV7-2 and TRBJ2-1, is GAGVSQSPSNKVTEKGKDVELRCDPISGHTALYWYRQSLGQGLEFLIYFQGNSAPDKSGLPSDRFSAERTGGSVSTLTIQRTQQEDSAVYLCASSSGAVNEQFFGPGTRLTVL.

This chain connects TRBV18 to TRBJ2-7; the match to TRBD2 covers 11 bases. The CDR3 is 17 residues long. Germline V lookup: CDR1 KGHSH, CDR2 LQKENI. V shed 1 base and J 2 bases; nucleotides not matched to a gene: 7. The CDR3 sequence: CASSPLAGGRWAYEQYV. The CDR3 DNA is TGTGCCAGCTCACCACTAGCGGGAGGGCGGTGGGCCTACGAGCAGTACGTC.

This clonotype was found a few times. CDR3 in amino acids: CASSWASGNNEQFF. Written as DNA, the CDR3 is TGTGCCAGCAGTTGGGCTAGCGGGAACAATGAGCAGTTCTTC. The chain employs TRBV12-3 or TRBV12-4 and TRBJ2-1, with 9 bases identical to TRBD2. The CDR3 contains 14 residues. Trimming took 4 bases from V and 5 from J; bases not matched to a gene: 3.